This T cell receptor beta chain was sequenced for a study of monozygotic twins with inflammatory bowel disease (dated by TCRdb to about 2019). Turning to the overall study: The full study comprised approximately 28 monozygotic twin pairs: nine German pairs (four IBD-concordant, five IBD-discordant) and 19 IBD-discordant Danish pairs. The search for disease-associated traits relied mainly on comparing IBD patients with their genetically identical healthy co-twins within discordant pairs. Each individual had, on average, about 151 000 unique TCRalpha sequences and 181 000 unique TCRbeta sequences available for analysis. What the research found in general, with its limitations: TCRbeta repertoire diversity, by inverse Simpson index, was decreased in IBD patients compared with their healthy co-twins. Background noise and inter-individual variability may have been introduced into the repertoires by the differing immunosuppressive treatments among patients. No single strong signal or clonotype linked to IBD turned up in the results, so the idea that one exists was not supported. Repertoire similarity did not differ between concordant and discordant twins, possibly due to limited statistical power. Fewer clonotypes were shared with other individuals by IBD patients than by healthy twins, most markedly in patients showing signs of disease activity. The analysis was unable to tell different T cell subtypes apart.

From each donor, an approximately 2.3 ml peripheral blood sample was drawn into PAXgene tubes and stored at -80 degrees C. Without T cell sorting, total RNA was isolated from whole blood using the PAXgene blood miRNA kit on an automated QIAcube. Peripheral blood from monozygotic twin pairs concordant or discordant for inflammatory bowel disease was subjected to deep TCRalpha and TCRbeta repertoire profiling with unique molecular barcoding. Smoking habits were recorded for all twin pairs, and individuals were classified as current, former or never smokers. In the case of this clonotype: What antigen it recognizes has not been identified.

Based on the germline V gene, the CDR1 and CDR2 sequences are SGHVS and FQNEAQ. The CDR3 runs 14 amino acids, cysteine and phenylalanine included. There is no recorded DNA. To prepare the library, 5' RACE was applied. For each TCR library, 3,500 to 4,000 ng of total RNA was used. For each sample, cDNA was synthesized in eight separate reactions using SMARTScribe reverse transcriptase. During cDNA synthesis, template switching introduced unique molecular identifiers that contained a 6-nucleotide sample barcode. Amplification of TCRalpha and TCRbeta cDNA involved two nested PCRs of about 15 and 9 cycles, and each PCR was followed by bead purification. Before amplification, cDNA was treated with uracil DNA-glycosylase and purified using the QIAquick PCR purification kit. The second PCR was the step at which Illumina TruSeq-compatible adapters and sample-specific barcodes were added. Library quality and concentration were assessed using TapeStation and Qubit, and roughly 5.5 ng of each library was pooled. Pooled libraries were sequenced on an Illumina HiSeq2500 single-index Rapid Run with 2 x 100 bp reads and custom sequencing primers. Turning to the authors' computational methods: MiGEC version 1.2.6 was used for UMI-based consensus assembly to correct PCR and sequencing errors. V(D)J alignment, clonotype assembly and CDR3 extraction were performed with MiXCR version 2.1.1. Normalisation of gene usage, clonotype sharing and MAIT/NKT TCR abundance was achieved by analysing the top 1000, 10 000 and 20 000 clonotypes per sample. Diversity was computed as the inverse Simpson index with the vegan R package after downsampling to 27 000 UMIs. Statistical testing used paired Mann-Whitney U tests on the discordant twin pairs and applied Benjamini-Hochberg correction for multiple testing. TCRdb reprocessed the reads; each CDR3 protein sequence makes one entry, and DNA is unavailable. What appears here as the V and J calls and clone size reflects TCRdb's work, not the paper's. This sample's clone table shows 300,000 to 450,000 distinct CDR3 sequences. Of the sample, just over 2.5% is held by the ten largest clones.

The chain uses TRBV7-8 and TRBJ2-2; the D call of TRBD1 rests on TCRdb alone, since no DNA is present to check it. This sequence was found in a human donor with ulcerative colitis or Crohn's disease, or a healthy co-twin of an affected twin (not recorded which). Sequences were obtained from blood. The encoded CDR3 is CASSLSGGTGELFF.